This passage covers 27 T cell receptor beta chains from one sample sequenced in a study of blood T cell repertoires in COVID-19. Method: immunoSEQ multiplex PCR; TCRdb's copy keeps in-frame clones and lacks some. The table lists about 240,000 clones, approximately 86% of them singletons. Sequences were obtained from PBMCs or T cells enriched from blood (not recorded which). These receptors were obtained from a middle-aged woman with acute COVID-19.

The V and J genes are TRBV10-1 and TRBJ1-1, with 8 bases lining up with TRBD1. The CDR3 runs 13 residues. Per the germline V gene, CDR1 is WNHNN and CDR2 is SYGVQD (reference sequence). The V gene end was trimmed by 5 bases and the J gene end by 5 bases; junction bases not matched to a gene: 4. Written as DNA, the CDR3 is TGCGCCAGCAGTAAACAGGGGGATACTGAAGCTTTCTTT. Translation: CASSKQGDTEAFF.

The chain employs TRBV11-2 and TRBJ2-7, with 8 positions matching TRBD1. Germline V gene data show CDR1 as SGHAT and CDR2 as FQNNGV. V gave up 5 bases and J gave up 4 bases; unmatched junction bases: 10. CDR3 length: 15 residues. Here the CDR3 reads CASSLPDRTGYEQYF. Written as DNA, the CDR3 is TGTGCCAGCAGCCTACCGGATCGGACAGGGTACGAGCAGTACTTC.

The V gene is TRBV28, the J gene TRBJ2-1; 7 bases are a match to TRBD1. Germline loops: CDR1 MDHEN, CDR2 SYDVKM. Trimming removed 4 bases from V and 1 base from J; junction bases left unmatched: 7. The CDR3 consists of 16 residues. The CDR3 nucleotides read TGTGCCAGCAGTTCAAGACAGGGTGGGTCCTACAATGAGCAGTTCTTC. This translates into CASSSRQGGSYNEQFF.

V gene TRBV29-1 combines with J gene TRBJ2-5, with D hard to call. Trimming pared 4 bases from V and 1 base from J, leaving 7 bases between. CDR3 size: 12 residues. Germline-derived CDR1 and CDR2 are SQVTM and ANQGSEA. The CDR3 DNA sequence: TGCAGCGTTGCGGGTTCCCAAGAGACCCAGTACTTC. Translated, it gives CSVAGSQETQYF.

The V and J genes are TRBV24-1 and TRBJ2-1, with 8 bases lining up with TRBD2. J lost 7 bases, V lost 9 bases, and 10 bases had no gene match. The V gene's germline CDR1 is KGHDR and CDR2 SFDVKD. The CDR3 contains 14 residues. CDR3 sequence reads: CATGAGELKNEQFF. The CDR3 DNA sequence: TGTGCCACCGGAGCGGGAGAGTTGAAAAATGAGCAGTTCTTC.

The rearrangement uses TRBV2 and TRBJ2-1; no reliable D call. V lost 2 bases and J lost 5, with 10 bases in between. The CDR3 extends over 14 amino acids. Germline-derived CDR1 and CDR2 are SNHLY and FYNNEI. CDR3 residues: CASSEQVVNNEQFF. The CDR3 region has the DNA TGTGCCAGCAGTGAACAGGTGGTCAACAATGAGCAGTTCTTC.

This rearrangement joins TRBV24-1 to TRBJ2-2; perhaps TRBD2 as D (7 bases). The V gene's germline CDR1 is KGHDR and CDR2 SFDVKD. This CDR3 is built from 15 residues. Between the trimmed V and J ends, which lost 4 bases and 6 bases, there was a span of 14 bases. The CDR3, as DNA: TGTGCCACCAGTGACCCCCGGGGGGCCCCCGGGGAGCTGTTTTTT. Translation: CATSDPRGAPGELFF.

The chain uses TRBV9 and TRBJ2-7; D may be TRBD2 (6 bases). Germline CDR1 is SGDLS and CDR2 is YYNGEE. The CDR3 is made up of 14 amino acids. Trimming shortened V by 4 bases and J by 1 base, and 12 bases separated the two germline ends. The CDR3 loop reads CASSPDGGSYEQYF. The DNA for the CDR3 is TGTGCCAGCAGCCCCGACGGGGGATCCTACGAGCAGTACTTC. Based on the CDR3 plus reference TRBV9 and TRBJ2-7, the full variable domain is DSGVTQTPKHLITATGQRVTLRCSPRSGDLSVYWYQQSLDQGLQFLIQYYNGEERAKGNILERFSAQQFPDLHSELNLSSLELGDSALYFCASSPDGGSYEQYFGPGTRLTVT.

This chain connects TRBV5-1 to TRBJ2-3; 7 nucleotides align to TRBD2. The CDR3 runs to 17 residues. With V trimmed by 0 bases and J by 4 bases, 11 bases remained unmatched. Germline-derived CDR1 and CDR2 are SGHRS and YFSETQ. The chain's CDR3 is CASSLVRGEGRADTQYF. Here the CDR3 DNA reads TGCGCCAGCAGCTTGGTTCGGGGGGAGGGCCGGGCAGATACGCAGTATTTT.

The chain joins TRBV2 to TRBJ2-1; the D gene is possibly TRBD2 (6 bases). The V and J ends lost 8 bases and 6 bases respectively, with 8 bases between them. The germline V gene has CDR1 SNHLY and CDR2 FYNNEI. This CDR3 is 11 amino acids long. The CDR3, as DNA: TGTGCCAGCCAGCGGGCCAATGAGCAGTTCTTC. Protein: CASQRANEQFF.

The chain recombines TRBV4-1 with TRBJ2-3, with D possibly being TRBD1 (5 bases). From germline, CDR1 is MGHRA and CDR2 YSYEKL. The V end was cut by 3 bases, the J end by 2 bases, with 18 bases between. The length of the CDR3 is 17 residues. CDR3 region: CASSQGPSAAYTDTQYF. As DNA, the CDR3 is TGCGCCAGCAGCCAGGGGCCATCTGCGGCATACACAGATACGCAGTATTTT.

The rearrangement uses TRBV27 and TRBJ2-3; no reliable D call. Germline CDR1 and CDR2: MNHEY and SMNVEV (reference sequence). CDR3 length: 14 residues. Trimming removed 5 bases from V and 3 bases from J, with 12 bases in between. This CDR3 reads CASSASRVTDTQYF. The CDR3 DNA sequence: TGTGCCAGCAGTGCTAGTAGAGTAACAGATACGCAGTATTTT.

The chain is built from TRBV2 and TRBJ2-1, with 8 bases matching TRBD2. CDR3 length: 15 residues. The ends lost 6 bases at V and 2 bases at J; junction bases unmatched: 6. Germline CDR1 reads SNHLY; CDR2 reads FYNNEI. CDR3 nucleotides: TGTGCCAGCAGCGGACTAGCCGTTACCTACAATGAGCAGTTCTTC. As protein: CASSGLAVTYNEQFF.

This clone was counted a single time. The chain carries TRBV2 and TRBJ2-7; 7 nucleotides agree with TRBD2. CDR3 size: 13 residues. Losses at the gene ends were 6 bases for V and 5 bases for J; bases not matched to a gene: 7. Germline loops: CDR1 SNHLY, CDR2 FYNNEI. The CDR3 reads CASRAAGADEQYF. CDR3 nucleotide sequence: TGTGCCAGCAGGGCCGCGGGAGCAGACGAGCAGTACTTC.

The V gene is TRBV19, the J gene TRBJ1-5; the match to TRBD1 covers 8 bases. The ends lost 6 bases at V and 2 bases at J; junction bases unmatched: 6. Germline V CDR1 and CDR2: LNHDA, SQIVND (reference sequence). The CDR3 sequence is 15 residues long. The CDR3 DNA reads TGTGCCAGTAGCACACAGGGGGGCGGCAATCAGCCCCAGCATTTT. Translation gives CASSTQGGGNQPQHF.

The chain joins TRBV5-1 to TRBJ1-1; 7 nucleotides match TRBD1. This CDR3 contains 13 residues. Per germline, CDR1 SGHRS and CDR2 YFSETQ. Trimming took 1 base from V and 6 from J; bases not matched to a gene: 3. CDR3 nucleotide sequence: TGCGCCAGCAGCTTGTCCCAGGGGGCTGAAGCTTTCTTT. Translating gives CASSLSQGAEAFF. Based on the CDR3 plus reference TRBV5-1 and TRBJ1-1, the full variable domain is KAGVTQTPRYLIKTRGQQVTLSCSPISGHRSVSWYQQTPGQGLQFLFEYFSETQRNKGNFPGRFSGRQFSNSRSEMNVSTLELGDSALYLCASSLSQGAEAFFGQGTRLTVV.

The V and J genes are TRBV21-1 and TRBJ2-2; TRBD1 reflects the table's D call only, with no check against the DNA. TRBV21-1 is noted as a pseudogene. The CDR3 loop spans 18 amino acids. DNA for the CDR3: TGTGCCAGCAGCAAAACCGGACGGGGACAGGGTTGCGCCGGGGAGCTGTTTTTT. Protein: CASSKTGRGQGCAGELFF.

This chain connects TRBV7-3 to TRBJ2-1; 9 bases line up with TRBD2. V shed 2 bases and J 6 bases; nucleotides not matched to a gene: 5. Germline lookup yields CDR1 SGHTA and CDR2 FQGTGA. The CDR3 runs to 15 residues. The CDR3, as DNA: TGTGCCAGCAGCTTATCGGCTAGCGGGGTCAATGAGCAGTTCTTC. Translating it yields CASSLSASGVNEQFF.

The CDR3 loop is CATSREGVGYGYTF. In DNA, the CDR3 is TGTGCCACCAGCAGAGAAGGGGTGGGCTATGGCTACACCTTC. The chain links TRBV15 to TRBJ1-2, with D perhaps TRBD1 (5 bases). Trimming left V 0 bases short and J 4 bases short, with 9 bases between. Germline CDR1 LNHNV, CDR2 YYDKDF (reference sequence). This CDR3 comprises 14 residues.

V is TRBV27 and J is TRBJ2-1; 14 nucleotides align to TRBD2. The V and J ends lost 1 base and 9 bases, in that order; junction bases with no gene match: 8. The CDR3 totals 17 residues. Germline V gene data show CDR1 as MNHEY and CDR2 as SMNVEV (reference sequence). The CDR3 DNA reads TGTGCCAGCAGTTTATGGAGACTAGCGGGAGGGCCTGTTGAGCAGTTCTTC. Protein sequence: CASSLWRLAGGPVEQFF.

CDR3 in amino acids: CSVDVSGSKPNEQFF. The CDR3, as DNA: TGCAGCGTTGACGTAAGCGGGAGTAAACCCAATGAGCAGTTCTTC. The genes are TRBV29-1 and TRBJ2-1; 8 bases fit TRBD2. Per germline, CDR1 SQVTM and CDR2 ANQGSEA. V lost 3 bases to trimming and J lost 6 bases; unmatched junction nucleotides: 10. The CDR3 runs 15 residues.

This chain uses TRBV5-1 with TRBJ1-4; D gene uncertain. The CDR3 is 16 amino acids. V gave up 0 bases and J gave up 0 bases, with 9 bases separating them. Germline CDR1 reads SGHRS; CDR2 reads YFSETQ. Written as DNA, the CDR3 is TGCGCCAGCAGCTTGGGGTTCGGGTCAACTAATGAAAAACTGTTTTTT. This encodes CASSLGFGSTNEKLFF.

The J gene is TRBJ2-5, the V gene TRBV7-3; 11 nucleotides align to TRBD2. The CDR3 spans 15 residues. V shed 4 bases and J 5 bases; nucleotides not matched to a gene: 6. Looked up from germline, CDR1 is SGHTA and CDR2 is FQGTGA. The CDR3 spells CASSSTGTSGETQYF. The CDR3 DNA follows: TGTGCCAGCAGCTCAACAGGGACTAGCGGTGAGACCCAGTACTTC.

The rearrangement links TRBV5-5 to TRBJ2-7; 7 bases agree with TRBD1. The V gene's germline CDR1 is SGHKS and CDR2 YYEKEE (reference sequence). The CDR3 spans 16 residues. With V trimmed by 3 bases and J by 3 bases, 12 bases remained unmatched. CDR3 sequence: CASSYRDSVSLYEQYF. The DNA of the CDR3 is TGTGCCAGCAGCTACCGGGACAGCGTATCTCTCTACGAGCAGTACTTC.

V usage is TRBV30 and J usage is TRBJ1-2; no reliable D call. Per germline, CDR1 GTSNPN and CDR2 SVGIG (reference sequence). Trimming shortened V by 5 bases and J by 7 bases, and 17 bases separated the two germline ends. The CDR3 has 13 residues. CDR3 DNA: TGTGCCTGGGACACGGGAGGGATCGGTGGCTACACCTTC. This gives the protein CAWDTGGIGGYTF.

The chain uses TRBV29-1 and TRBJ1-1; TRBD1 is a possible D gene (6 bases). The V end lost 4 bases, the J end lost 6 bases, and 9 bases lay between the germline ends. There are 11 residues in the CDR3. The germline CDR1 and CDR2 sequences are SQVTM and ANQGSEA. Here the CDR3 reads CSVGQGSEAFF. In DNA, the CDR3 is TGCAGCGTTGGCCAGGGGTCTGAAGCTTTCTTT.

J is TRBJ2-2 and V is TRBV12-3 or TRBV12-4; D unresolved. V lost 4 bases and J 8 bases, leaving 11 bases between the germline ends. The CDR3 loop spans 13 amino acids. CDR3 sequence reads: CASSSTPRGELFF. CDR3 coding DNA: TGTGCCAGCAGTTCGACTCCTCGTGGGGAGCTGTTTTTT.